This TCR beta chain was captured in a study of OX40 agonist ivuxolimab in advanced cancers. Autoimmune disease history or systemic immunosuppression was exclusionary. The data were produced by immunoSEQ multiplex PCR, yet TCRdb's version contains in-frame clones alone and is incomplete. This sample has nearly 80,000 clones; 84% occur once, and the top ten carry roughly 25%. The CDR3 has 14 residues. The germline CDR1 and CDR2 sequences are SGDLS and YYNGEE. Trimming removed 4 bases at V and 7 bases at J, with 15 bases between. The rearrangement links TRBV9 to TRBJ1-3; perhaps TRBD1 as D (5 bases). The starting material was CD4+ or CD8+ T cells sorted from blood, obtained in a trial of the OX40 agonist ivuxolimab. This receptor was obtained from an adult with an advanced solid tumor such as melanoma, head and neck, liver or kidney cancer. For the CDR3, the DNA is TGTGCCAGCAGCCGGACAAATAGGTTGAACACCATATATTTT. This gives the protein CASSRTNRLNTIYF.